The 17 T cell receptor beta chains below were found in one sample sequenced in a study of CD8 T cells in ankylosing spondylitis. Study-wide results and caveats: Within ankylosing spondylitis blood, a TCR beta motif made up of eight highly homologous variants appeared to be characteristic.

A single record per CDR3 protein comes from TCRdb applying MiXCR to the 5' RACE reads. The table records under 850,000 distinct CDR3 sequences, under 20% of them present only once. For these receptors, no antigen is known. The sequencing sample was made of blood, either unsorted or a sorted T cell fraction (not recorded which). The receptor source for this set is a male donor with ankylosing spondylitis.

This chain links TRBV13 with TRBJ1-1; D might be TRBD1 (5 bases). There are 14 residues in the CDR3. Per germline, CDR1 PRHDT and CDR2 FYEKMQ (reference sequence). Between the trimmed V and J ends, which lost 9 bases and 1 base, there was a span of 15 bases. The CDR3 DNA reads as TGTGCCAGTCAAACCGGACAACCGAACACTGAAGCTTTCTTT. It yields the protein CASQTGQPNTEAFF.

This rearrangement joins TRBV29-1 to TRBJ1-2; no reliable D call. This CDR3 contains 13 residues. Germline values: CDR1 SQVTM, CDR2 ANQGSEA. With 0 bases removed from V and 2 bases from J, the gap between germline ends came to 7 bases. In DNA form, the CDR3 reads TGCAGCGTTGAAGAGGAGGAGAACTATGGCTACACCTTC. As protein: CSVEEEENYGYTF.

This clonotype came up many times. The CDR3 sequence is CASSQEGGPTETQYF. The CDR3 DNA reads as TGCGCCAGCAGCCAAGAAGGAGGGCCTACGGAGACCCAGTACTTC. V usage is TRBV4-3 and J usage is TRBJ2-5; tentative D call: TRBD2 (6 bases). V lost 0 bases and J 5 bases, leaving 13 bases between the germline ends. CDR3 size: 15 residues. Germline loops: CDR1 LGHNA, CDR2 YSLEER.

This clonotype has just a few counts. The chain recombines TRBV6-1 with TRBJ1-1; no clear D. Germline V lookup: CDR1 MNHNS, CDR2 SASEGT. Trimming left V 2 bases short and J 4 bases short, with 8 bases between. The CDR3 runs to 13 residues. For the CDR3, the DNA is TGTGCCAGCAGTGAAAGTCGGGGCACTGAAGCTTTCTTT. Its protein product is CASSESRGTEAFF.

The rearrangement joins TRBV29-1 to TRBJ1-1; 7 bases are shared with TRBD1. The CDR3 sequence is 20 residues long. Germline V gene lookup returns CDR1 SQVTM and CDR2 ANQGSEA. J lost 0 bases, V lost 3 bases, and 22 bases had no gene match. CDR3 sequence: CSVDSKGGAGTMLLNTEAFF. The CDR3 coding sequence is TGCAGCGTTGATTCAAAAGGGGGCGCGGGGACAATGTTGCTGAACACTGAAGCTTTCTTT. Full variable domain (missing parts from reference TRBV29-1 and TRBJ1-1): SAVISQKPSRDICQRGTSLTIQCQVDSQVTMMFWYRQQPGQSLTLIATANQGSEATYESGFVIDKFPISRPNLTFSTLTVSNMSPEDSSIYLCSVDSKGGAGTMLLNTEAFFGQGTRLTVV.

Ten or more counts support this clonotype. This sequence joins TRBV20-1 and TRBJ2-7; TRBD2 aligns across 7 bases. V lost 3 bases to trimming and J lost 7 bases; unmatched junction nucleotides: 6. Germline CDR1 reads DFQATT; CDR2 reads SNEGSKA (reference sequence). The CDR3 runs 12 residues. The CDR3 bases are TGCAGTGCTAGCTACCGGGAGGCAGAGCAGTACTTC. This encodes CSASYREAEQYF.

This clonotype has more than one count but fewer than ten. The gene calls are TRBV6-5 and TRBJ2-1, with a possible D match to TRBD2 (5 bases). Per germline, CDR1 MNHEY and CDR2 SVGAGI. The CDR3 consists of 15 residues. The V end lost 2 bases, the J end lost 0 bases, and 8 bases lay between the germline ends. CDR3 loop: CASSYGGYSYNEQFF. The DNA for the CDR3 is TGTGCCAGCAGTTACGGAGGCTACTCCTACAATGAGCAGTTCTTC.

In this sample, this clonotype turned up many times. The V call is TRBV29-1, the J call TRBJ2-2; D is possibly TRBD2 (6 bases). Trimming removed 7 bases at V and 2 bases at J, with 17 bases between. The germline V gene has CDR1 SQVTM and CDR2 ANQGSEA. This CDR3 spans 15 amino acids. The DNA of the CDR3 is TGCAGCGCCCGCTCGCGGGGCAGTAACACCGGGGAGCTGTTTTTT. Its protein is CSARSRGSNTGELFF.

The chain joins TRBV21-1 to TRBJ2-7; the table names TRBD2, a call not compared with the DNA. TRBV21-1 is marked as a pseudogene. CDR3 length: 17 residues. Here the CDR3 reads CASTSGEGRARNYEQYF. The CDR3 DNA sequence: TGTGCCAGCACTTCGGGGGAGGGAAGGGCCAGGAACTACGAGCAGTACTTC.

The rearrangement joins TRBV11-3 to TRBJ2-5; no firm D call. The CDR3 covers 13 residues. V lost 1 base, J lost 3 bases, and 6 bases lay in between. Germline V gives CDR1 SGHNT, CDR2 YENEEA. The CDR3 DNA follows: TGTGCCAGCAGCTTAGTGGCAAAAGAGACCCAGTACTTC. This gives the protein CASSLVAKETQYF.

This CDR3 reads CASSPRGGATQYF. In nucleotides, the CDR3 is TGTGCCAGCAGCCCGAGGGGGGGTGCGACCCAGTACTTC. This chain links TRBV11-2 with TRBJ2-5; D possibly corresponds to TRBD2 (7 bases). In germline, CDR1 is SGHAT, CDR2 FQNNGV. This CDR3 is built from 13 residues. Trimming removed 5 bases at V and 7 bases at J, with 14 bases between.

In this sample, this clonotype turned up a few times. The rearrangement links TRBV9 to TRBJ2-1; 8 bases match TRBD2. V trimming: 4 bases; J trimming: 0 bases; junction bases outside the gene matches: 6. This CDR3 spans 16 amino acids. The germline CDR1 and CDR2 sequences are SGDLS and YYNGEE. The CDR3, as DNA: TGTGCCAGCAGCCAAAGCGGGAGAGGCTCCTACAATGAGCAGTTCTTC. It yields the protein CASSQSGRGSYNEQFF. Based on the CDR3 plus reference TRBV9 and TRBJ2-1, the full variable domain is DSGVTQTPKHLITATGQRVTLRCSPRSGDLSVYWYQQSLDQGLQFLIQYYNGEERAKGNILERFSAQQFPDLHSELNLSSLELGDSALYFCASSQSGRGSYNEQFFGPGTRLTVL.

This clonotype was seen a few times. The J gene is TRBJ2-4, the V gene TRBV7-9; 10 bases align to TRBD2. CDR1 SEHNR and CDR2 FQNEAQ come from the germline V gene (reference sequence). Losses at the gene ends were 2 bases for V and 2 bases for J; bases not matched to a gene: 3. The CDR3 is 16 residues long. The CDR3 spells CASSLLAGDSKNIQYF. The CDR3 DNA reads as TGTGCCAGCAGCTTACTAGCGGGAGATTCCAAAAACATTCAGTACTTC. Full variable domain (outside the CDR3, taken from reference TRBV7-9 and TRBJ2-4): DTGVSQNPRHKITKRGQNVTFRCDPISEHNRLYWYRQTLGQGPEFLTYFQNEAQLEKSRLLSDRFSAERPKGSFSTLEIQRTEQGDSAMYLCASSLLAGDSKNIQYFGAGTRLSVL.

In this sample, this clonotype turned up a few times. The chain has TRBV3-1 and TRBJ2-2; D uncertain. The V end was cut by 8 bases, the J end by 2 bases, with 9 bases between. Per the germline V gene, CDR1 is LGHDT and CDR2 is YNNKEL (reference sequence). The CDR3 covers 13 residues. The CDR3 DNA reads TGTGCCAGCGGCAACAAAAACACCGGGGAGCTGTTTTTT. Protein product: CASGNKNTGELFF. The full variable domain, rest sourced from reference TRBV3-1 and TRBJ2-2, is DTAVSQTPKYLVTQMGNDKSIKCEQNLGHDTMYWYKQDSKKFLKIMFSYNNKELIINETVPNRFSPKSPDKAHLNLHINSLELGDSAVYFCASGNKNTGELFFGEGSRLTVL.

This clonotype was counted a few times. The CDR3 nucleotides read TGCAGTGCTCAAAGCAGCTTGAACACTGAAGCTTTCTTT. This codes for CSAQSSLNTEAFF. The gene calls are TRBV20-1 and TRBJ1-1; D not certain. Between the trimmed V and J ends, which lost 5 bases and 0 bases, there was a span of 10 bases. Germline V gives CDR1 DFQATT, CDR2 SNEGSKA (reference sequence). The CDR3 runs 13 residues.

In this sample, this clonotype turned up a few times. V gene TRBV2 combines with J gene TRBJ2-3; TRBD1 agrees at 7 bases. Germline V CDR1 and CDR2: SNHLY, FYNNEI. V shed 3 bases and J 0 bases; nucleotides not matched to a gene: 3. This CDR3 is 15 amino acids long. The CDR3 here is CASSDEGASTDTQYF. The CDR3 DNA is TGTGCCAGCAGTGATGAGGGGGCCAGCACAGATACGCAGTATTTT. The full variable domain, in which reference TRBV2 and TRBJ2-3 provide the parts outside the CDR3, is EPEVTQTPSHQVTQMGQEVILRCVPISNHLYFYWYRQILGQKVEFLVSFYNNEISEKSEIFDDQFSVERPDGSNFTLKIRSTKLEDSAMYFCASSDEGASTDTQYFGPGTRLTVL.

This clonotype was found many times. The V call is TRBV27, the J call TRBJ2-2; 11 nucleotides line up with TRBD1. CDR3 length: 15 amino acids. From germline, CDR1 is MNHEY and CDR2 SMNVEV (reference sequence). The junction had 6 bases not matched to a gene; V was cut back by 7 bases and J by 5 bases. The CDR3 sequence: CASTLGDRGTGELFF. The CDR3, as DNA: TGTGCCAGCACCCTCGGGGACAGGGGGACCGGGGAGCTGTTTTTT.